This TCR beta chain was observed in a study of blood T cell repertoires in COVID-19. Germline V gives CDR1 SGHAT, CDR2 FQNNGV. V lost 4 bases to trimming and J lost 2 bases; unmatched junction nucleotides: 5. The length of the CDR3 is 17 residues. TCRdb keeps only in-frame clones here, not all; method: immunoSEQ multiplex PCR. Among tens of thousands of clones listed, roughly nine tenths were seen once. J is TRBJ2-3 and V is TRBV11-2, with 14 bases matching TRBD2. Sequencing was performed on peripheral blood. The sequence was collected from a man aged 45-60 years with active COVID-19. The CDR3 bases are TGTGCCAGCAGCTCCAGGACTAGCGGGAGGTCCACAGATACGCAGTATTTT. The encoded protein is CASSSRTSGRSTDTQYF.